The clone carrying this T cell receptor (beta chain) was detected many times. This record comes from a study of Graves' ophthalmopathy and Graves' hyperthyroidism. CDR1 and CDR2 (germline): SNHLY, FYNNEI. Trimming stripped 7 bases from V and 0 bases from J, with 12 bases between. This CDR3 is 14 amino acids long. RNA served as the template for amplifying TCR beta CDR3 regions. HTBI primers were used in a first-round RT-PCR, which preceded a second-round multiplex PCR. TCRdb called the multiplex PCR reads again in MiXCR, with one record for every CDR3 protein. The sample yields 600,000 to 950,000 distinct CDR3 sequences, 40% seen once. No donor had other autoimmune disease, uncontrolled infection, pregnancy or lactation.

Sequenced: peripheral blood. The clonotype was recovered from an adult man with Graves' ophthalmopathy. The chain links TRBV2 to TRBJ1-1; no clear D. CDR3 residues: CASTPQAMNTEAFF. The CDR3 coding sequence is TGTGCCAGCACTCCTCAAGCTATGAACACTGAAGCTTTCTTT.